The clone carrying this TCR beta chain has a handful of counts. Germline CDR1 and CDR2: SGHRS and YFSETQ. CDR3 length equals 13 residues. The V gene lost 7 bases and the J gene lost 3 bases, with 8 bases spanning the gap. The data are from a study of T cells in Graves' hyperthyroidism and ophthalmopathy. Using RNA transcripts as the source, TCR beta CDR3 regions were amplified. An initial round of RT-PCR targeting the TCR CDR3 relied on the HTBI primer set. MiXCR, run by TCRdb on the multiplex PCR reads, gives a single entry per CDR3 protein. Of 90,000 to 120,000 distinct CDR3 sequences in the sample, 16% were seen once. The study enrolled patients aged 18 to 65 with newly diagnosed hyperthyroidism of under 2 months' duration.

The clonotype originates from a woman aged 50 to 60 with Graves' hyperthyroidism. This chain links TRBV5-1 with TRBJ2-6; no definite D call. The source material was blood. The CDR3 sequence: CASGEGGANVLTF. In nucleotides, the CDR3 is TGCGCCAGCGGGGAAGGTGGGGCCAACGTCCTGACTTTC.